The sequence of this TCR beta chain was determined in a study of blood T cell repertoires in COVID-19. Study overall: PBMCs, B-cell-depleted T cells, or T cells provided the cDNA or gDNA that made up the material.

Some clones are missing from TCRdb's copy, which holds only in-frame ones; the method was immunoSEQ multiplex PCR. The profile covers about 190,000 clones, with about 81% appearing a single time and approximately 3% taken by the ten largest. Clinical history as reported by participants underpinned cohort assignment. Two consecutive negative NP/OP PCR tests, clearance, or resolved symptoms defined Cohort 3 recovery. CDR3 size: 15 residues. V lost 2 bases and J 6 bases, leaving 16 bases between the germline ends. Germline V gene lookup returns CDR1 SGHTA and CDR2 FQGTGA. Material for sequencing was PBMCs or T cells enriched from blood (not recorded which). The chain carries TRBV7-3 and TRBJ1-1; D gene uncertain. This clonotype was sampled from a woman under 40 who had recovered from COVID-19. Here the CDR3 DNA reads TGTGCCAGCAGCTTACCGGTGAGGGCGCGGGCTGAAGCTTTCTTT. Encoded protein: CASSLPVRARAEAFF. Full variable domain (outside the CDR3, taken from reference TRBV7-3 and TRBJ1-1): GAGVSQTPSNKVTEKGKYVELRCDPISGHTALYWYRQSLGQGPEFLIYFQGTGAADDSGLPNDRFFAVRPEGSVSTLKIQRTERGDSAVYLCASSLPVRARAEAFFGQGTRLTVV.